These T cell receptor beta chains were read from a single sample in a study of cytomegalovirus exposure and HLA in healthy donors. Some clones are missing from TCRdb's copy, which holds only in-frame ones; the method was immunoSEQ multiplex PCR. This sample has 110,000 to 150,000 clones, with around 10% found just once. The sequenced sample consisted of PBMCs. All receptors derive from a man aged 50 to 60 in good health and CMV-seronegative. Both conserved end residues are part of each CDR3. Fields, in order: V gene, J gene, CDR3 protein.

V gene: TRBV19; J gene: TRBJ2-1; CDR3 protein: CASSIGLAGDNEQFF
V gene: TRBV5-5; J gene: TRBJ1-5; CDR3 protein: CASRTGGFSGQPQHF
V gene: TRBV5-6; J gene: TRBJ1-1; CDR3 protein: CASSARRQGAVGITEAFF
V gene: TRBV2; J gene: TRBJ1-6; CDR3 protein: CASRATGTPNSPLHF
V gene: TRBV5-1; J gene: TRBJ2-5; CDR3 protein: CASSLDSNQETQYF
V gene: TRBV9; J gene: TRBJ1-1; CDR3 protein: CASSSLDRNTEAFF
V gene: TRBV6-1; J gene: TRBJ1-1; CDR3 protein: CASSEVKLTEAFF
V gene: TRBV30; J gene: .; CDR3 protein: CAWKATGGPYEQYF
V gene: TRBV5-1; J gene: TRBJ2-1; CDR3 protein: CASSLDGRDNEQFF
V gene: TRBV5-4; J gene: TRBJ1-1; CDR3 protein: CASSVGNRGTEAFF
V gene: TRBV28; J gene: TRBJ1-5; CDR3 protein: CATTGMAQHF
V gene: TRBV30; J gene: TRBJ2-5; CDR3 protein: CAWFHGGETQYF
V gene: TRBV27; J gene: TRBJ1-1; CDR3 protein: CASSSNRGVTEAFF
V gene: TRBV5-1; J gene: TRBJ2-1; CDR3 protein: CASSLGLAGDNEQFF
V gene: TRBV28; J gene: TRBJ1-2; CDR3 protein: CASSFGERRGDGYTF
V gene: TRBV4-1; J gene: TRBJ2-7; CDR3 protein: CASSQAGTAKPYEQYF
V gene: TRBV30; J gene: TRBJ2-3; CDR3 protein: CAWSSANTQYF
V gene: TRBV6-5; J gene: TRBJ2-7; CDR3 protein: CATRLLVTNEQYF
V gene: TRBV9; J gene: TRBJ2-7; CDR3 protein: CASSVETVSYEQYF
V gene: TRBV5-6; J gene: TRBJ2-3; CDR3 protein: CASSSEGNRVVTDTQYF
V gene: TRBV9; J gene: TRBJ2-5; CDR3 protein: CASSGLSAGETQYF
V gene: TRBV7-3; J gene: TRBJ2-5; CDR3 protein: CASSLGQFGTQYF
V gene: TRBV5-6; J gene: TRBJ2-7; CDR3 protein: CASSRADGRLSSYEQYF
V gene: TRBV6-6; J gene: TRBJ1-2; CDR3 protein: CASSYSGVENYGYTF
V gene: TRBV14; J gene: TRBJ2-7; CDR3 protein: CASSRGGTALYEQYF
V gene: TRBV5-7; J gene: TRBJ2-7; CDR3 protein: CASSHKNQSTYEQYF
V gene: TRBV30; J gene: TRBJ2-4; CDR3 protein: CACLQAVQAKNIQYF
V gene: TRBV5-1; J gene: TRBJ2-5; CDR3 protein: CASSPGLAGVVETQYF
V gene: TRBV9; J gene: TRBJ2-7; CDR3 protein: CASSSFSYEQYF
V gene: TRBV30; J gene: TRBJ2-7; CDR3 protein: CAWSSTWDSWAYF
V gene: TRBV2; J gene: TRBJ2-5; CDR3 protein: CASNGLARETQYF
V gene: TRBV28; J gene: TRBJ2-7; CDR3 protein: CASTPAGDSSYEQYF
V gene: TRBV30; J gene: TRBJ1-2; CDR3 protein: CAWSANLPGYRF